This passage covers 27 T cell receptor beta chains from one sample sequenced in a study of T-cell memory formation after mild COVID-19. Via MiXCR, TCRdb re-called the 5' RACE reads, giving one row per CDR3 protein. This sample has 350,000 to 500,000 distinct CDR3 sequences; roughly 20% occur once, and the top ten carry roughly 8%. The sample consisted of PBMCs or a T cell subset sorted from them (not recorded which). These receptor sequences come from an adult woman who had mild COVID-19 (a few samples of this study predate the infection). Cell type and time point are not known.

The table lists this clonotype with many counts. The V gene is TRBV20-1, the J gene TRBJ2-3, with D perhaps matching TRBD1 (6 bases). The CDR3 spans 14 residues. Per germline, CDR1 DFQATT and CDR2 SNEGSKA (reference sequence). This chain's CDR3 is CTPARSGGTNTQYF. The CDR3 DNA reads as TGCACCCCGGCTCGTTCAGGTGGGACAAATACGCAGTATTTT.

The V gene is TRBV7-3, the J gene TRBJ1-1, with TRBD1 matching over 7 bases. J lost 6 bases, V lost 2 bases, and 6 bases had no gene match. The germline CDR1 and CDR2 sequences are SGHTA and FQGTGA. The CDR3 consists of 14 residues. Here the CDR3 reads CASSLGTADPEAFF. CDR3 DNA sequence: TGTGCCAGCAGCTTAGGGACAGCAGATCCTGAAGCTTTCTTT.

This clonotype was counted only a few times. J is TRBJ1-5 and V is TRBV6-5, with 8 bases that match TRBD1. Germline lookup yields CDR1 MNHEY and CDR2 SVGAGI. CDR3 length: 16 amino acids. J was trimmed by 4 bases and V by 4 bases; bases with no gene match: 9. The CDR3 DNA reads TGTGCCAGCAGTTCGACAGGGGCAGGTAGAAATCAGCCCCAGCATTTT. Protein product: CASSSTGAGRNQPQHF.

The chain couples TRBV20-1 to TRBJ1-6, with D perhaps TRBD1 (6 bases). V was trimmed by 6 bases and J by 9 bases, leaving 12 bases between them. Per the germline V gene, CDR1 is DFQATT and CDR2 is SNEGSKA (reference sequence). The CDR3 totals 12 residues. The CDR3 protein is CSALETGSPLHF. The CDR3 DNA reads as TGCAGTGCCCTAGAGACAGGTTCACCCCTCCACTTT.

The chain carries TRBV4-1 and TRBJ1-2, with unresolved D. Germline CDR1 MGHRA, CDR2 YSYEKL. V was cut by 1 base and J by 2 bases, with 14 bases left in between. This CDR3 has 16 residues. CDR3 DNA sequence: TGCGCCAGCAGCCAAGCTGGCAGGAAGGTAAACTATGGCTACACCTTC. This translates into CASSQAGRKVNYGYTF.

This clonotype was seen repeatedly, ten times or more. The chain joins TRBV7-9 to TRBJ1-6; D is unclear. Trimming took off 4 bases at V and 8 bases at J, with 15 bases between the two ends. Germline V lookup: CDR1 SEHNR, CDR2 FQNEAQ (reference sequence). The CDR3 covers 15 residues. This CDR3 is CASSSRIGTDSPLHF. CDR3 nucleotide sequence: TGTGCCAGCAGCTCGCGGATCGGAACCGATTCACCCCTCCACTTT.

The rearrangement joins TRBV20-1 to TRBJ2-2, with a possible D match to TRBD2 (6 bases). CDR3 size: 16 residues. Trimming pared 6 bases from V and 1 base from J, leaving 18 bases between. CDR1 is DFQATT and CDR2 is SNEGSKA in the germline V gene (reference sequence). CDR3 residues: CSAPDGGNRNTGELFF. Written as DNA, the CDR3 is TGCAGTGCCCCGGATGGGGGGAACAGGAACACCGGGGAGCTGTTTTTT.

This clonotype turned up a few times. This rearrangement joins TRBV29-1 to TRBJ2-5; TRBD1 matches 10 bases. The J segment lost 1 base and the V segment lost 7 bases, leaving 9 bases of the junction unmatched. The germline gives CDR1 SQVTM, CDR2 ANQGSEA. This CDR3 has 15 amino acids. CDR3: CSAGTGDFLQETQYF. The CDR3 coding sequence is TGCAGCGCCGGGACAGGGGATTTCCTCCAAGAGACCCAGTACTTC.

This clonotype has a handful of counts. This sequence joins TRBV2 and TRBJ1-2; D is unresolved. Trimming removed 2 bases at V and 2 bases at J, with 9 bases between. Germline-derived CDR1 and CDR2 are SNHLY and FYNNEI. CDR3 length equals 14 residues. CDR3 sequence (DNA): TGTGCCAGCAGTGAATTTGGCGGGAACTATGGCTACACCTTC. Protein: CASSEFGGNYGYTF. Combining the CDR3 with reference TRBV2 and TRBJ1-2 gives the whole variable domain EPEVTQTPSHQVTQMGQEVILRCVPISNHLYFYWYRQILGQKVEFLVSFYNNEISEKSEIFDDQFSVERPDGSNFTLKIRSTKLEDSAMYFCASSEFGGNYGYTFGSGTRLTVV.

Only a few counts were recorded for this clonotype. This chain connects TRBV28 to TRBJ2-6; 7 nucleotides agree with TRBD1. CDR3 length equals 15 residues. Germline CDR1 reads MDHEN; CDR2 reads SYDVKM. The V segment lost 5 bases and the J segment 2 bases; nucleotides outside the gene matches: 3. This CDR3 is CASSETGPGANVLTF. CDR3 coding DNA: TGTGCCAGCAGTGAGACAGGGCCTGGGGCCAACGTCCTGACTTTC.

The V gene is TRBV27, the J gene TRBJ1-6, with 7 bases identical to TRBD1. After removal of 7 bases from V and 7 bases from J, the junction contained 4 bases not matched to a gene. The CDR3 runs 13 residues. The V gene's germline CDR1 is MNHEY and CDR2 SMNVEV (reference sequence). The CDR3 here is CASTTGRNSPLHF. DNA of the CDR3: TGTGCCAGCACGACAGGGAGGAATTCACCCCTCCACTTT.

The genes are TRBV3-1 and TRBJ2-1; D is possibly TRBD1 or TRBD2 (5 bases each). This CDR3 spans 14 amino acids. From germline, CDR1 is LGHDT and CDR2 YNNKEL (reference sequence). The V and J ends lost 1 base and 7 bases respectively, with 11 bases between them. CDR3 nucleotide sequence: TGTGCCAGCAGCCAAGTGAGAGAGGGGAATGAGCAGTTCTTC. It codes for CASSQVREGNEQFF.

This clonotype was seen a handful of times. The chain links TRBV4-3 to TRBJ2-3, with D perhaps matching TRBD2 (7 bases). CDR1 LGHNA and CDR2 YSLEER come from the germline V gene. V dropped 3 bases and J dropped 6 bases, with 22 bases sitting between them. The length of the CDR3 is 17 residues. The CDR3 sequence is CASSQDRGAASADTQYF. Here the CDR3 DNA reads TGCGCCAGCAGCCAGGATCGGGGGGCCGCATCCGCGGATACGCAGTATTTT.

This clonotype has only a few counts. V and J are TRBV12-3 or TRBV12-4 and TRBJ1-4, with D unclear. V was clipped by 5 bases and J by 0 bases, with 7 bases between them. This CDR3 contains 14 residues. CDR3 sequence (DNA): TGTGCCAGCAGTCGGATTTCAACTAATGAAAAACTGTTTTTT. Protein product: CASSRISTNEKLFF.

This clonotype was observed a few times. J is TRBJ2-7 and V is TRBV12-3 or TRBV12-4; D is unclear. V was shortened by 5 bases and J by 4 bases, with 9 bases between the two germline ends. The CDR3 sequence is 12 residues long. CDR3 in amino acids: CASSKTRYEQYF. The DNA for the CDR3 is TGTGCCAGCAGTAAAACACGTTACGAGCAGTACTTC.

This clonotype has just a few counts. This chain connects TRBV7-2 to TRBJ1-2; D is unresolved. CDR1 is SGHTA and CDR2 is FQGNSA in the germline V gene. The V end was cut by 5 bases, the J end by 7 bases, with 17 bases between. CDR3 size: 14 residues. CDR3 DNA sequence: TGTGCCAGCAGCCTATCTCGGGTGGAGCGTGGCTACACCTTC. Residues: CASSLSRVERGYTF.

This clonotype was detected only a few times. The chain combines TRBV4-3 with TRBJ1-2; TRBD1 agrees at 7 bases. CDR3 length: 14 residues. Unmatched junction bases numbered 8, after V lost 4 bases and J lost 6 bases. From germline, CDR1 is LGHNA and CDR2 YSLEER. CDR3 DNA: TGCGCCAGCAGCCCGGGACAGTTTCTCAATGGCTACACCTTC. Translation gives CASSPGQFLNGYTF.

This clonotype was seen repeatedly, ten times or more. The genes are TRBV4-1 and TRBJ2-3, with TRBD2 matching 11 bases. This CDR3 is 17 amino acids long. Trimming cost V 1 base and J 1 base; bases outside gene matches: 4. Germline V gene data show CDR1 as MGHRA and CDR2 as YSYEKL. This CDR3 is CASSQGLAGGRTDTQYF. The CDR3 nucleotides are TGCGCCAGCAGCCAAGGGCTAGCGGGGGGCCGCACAGATACGCAGTATTTT.

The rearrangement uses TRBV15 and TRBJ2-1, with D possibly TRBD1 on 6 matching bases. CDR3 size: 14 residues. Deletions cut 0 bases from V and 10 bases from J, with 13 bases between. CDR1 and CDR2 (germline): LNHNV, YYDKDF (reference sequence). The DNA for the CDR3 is TGTGCCACCAGCAGAGAAACAGGGACAAGGGAGCAGTTCTTC. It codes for CATSRETGTREQFF.

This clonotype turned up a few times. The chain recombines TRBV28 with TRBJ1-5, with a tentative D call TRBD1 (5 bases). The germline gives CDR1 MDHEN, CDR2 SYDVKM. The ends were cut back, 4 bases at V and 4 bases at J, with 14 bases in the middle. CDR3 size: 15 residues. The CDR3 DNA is TGTGCCAGCAGTTACTCAGGGTGGGGAAATCAGCCCCAGCATTTT. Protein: CASSYSGWGNQPQHF.

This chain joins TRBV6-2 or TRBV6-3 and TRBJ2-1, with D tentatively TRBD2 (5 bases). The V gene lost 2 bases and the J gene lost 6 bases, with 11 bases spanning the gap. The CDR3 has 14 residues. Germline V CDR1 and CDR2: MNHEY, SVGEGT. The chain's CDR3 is CASSYPSAGNEQFF. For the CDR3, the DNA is TGTGCCAGCAGTTACCCCTCGGCGGGCAATGAGCAGTTCTTC.

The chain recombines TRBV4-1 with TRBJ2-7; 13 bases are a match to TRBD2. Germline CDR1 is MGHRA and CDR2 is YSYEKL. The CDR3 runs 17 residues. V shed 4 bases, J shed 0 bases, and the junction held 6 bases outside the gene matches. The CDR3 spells CASSRGLAGALSYEQYF. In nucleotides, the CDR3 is TGCGCCAGCAGCCGAGGACTAGCGGGGGCCCTCTCCTACGAGCAGTACTTC.

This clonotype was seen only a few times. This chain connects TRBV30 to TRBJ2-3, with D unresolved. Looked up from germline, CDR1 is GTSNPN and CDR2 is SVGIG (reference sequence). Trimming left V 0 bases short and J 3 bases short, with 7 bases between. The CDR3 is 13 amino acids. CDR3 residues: CAWSVRGTDTQYF. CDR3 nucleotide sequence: TGTGCCTGGAGTGTACGTGGAACAGATACGCAGTATTTT.

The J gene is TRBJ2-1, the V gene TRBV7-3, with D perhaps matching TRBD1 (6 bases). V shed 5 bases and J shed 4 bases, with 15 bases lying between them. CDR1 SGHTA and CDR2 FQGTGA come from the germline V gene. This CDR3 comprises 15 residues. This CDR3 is CASSPERQGYNEQFF. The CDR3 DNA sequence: TGTGCCAGCAGCCCAGAGAGGCAGGGGTACAATGAGCAGTTCTTC.

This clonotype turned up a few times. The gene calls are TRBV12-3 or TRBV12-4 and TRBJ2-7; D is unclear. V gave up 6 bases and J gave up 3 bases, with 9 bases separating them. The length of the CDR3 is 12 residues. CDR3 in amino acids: CASSVGYYEQYF. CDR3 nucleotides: TGTGCCAGCAGCGTCGGTTACTACGAGCAGTACTTC.

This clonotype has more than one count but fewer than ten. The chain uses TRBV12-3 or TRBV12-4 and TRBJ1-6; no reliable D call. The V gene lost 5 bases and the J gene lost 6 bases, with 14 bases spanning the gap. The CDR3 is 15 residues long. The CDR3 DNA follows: TGTGCCAGCAGTCTCGGAAGTGGATTTAATTCACCCCTCCACTTT. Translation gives CASSLGSGFNSPLHF.

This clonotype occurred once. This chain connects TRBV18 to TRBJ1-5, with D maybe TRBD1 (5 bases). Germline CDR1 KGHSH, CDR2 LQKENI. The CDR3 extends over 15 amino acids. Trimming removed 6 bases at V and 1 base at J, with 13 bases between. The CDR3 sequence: CASSSGQISNQPQHF. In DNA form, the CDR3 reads TGTGCCAGCTCCTCCGGACAAATAAGCAATCAGCCCCAGCATTTT.